The T cell receptor (beta chain) described here comes from a study of T cells in women clearing cervical HPV infection. Germline assignment: CDR1 PRHDT and CDR2 FYEKMQ (reference sequence). This CDR3 region has 13 residues. With 2 bases removed from V and 0 bases from J, the gap between germline ends came to 4 bases. Of note for this clone: The read comes to an end 3 residues before the CDR3 does, leaving the germline J gene to fill in the end.

Data came from immunoSEQ multiplex PCR; TCRdb stores just in-frame clones and leaves some out. The repertoire table contains about 22,000 clones. The TCR was taken from a woman aged 18-69 years with a cervical HPV16 infection that either progressed to CIN3+ or cleared (not recorded which). Source material: blood buffy coat. V gene TRBV13 combines with J gene TRBJ1-1, with no clear D. The CDR3 here is CASSLTVNTEAFF. Partial CDR3 DNA: TGTGCCAGCAGCTTAACAGTGAACACTGAA. Variable domain in full (rest from reference TRBV13 and TRBJ1-1): AAGVIQSPRHLIKEKRETATLKCYPIPRHDTVYWYQQGPGQDPQFLISFYEKMQSDKGSIPDRFSAQQFSDYHSELNMSSLELGDSALYFCASSLTVNTEAFFGQGTRLTVV.